This record concerns one T cell receptor beta chain sequence. Its target is unknown. The PCR used 60 Vbeta and 13 Jbeta primers. TCRdb's copy holds only in-frame clones and misses some; the assay was immunoSEQ multiplex PCR. The sample lists around 200,000 clones; approximately 85% were seen once. The data were obtained in a study of cytomegalovirus exposure and HLA in healthy donors. Germline-derived CDR1 and CDR2 are MNHEY and SMNVEV (reference sequence). Trimming took off 8 bases at V and 1 base at J, with 11 bases between the two ends. This CDR3 is built from 13 residues. Study-wide results and caveats: Later on, analysis showed that most CMV-associated TCR beta chains appeared to be HLA-restricted.

This clonotype was sampled from a young woman in good health and CMV-seronegative. The chain has TRBV27 and TRBJ1-2, with D perhaps TRBD1 (5 bases). Sequencing was performed on PBMCs. The CDR3 DNA reads as TGTGCCAGCGGAGGGGCGAATAACTATGGCTACACCTTC. Translating it yields CASGGANNYGYTF.